The 25 T cell receptor beta chains presented below share a single source sample, sequenced in a study of blood T cell repertoires in COVID-19. Method: immunoSEQ multiplex PCR; TCRdb's copy keeps in-frame clones and lacks some. The sample yields about 380,000 clones, 85% seen once. Sequences were obtained from peripheral blood. These receptors were obtained from a woman younger than 30 with acute or convalescent COVID-19.

CDR3 residues: CASLPTTVGNQPQHF. The CDR3 region has the DNA TGTGCCAGCCTCCCGACGACTGTCGGCAATCAGCCCCAGCATTTT. This chain joins TRBV28 and TRBJ1-5; D remains ambiguous. This CDR3 is built from 15 residues. Germline V gene data show CDR1 as MDHEN and CDR2 as SYDVKM. V lost 8 bases and J lost 2, with 16 bases in between.

This rearrangement joins TRBV5-4 to TRBJ2-1, with 10 bases identical to TRBD2. The germline V gene has CDR1 SGHNT and CDR2 YYREEE (reference sequence). The CDR3 runs 18 residues. V was clipped by 0 bases and J by 8 bases; unmatched bases: 14. The CDR3 is CASSLARGGTSEFDEQFF. The CDR3 DNA follows: TGTGCCAGCAGCTTGGCCAGGGGGGGGACTAGCGAGTTCGATGAGCAGTTCTTC.

The chain is built from TRBV7-9 and TRBJ2-7; TRBD1 matches at 11 bases. The V gene end was trimmed by 5 bases and the J gene end by 7 bases; junction bases not matched to a gene: 7. Looked up from germline, CDR1 is SEHNR and CDR2 is FQNEAQ (reference sequence). The CDR3 covers 14 residues. The chain's CDR3 is CASSTDRGLGEQYF. For the CDR3, the DNA is TGTGCCAGCAGCACGGACAGGGGGCTCGGAGAGCAGTACTTC.

The table lists this clone with a count of one. This chain connects TRBV6-5 to TRBJ1-6; possibly TRBD1 for D (5 bases). Trimming stripped 8 bases from V and 9 bases from J, with 17 bases between. CDR3 size: 14 residues. CDR1 and CDR2 (germline): MNHEY, SVGAGI. CDR3 in amino acids: CASRVGELRSPLHF. CDR3 nucleotide sequence: TGTGCCAGCCGGGTAGGGGAATTGCGTTCACCCCTCCACTTT.

The chain has TRBV4-1 and TRBJ2-3; D possibly corresponds to TRBD1 (6 bases). CDR3 size: 17 residues. V lost 1 base and J lost 1, with 15 bases in between. Germline CDR1 and CDR2: MGHRA and YSYEKL. CDR3 region: CASSQVQGLWGTDTQYF. For the CDR3, the DNA is TGCGCCAGCAGCCAAGTCCAGGGGCTTTGGGGCACAGATACGCAGTATTTT.

This chain connects TRBV29-1 to TRBJ1-2; D call uncertain. With 4 bases removed from V and 8 bases from J, the gap between germline ends came to 11 bases. The CDR3 loop spans 11 amino acids. In germline, CDR1 is SQVTM, CDR2 ANQGSEA. CDR3: CSVGSSVGYTF. The CDR3 DNA reads TGCAGCGTTGGTTCGTCCGTGGGCTACACCTTC.

V and J are TRBV28 and TRBJ1-5; D might be TRBD1 (5 bases). This CDR3 comprises 16 residues. The germline V gene has CDR1 MDHEN and CDR2 SYDVKM. V shed 2 bases and J shed 5 bases, with 16 bases lying between them. The CDR3, as DNA: TGTGCCAGCAGTTTAGGTGGCGGCAGGGCAGATCAGCCCCAGCATTTT. Its protein product is CASSLGGGRADQPQHF.

The chain has TRBV19 and TRBJ2-1; 13 nucleotides agree with TRBD2. The CDR3 covers 13 residues. CDR1 and CDR2 (germline): LNHDA, SQIVND (reference sequence). V was pared by 7 bases and J by 12 bases, with 6 bases of the junction left unmatched. The CDR3 sequence: CASTGTSGIGQFF. The CDR3 nucleotides are TGTGCCAGTACCGGGACTAGCGGGATTGGGCAGTTCTTC.

This rearrangement joins TRBV27 to TRBJ1-1; D unclear. This CDR3 contains 11 residues. Trimming took off 9 bases at V and 3 bases at J, with 8 bases between the two ends. The germline V gene encodes CDR1 MNHEY and CDR2 SMNVEV (reference sequence). CDR3 sequence: CASRSDTEAFF. CDR3 nucleotide sequence: TGTGCCAGTCGAAGCGACACTGAAGCTTTCTTT.

The rearrangement joins TRBV3-1 (or the pseudogene TRBV3-2) to TRBJ1-3; 7 bases are a match to TRBD1. The junction had 3 bases not matched to a gene; V was cut back by 3 bases and J by 1 base. The CDR3 runs to 15 residues. Germline lookup yields CDR1 LGHDT and CDR2 YNNKEL (reference sequence). CDR3 DNA sequence: TGTGCCAGCAGCCATGGACAGGCTTCTGGAAACACCATATATTTT. The encoded protein is CASSHGQASGNTIYF.

This clone was counted a few times. This rearrangement joins TRBV15 to TRBJ2-7, with 9 bases that match TRBD1. There are 15 residues in the CDR3. Germline CDR1 and CDR2: LNHNV and YYDKDF (reference sequence). The trim removed 3 bases at V and 2 bases at J, leaving 5 bases unmatched. The CDR3 region has the DNA TGTGCCACCAGCAGCCGGGACAGGGATGCCTACGAGCAGTACTTC. The encoded protein is CATSSRDRDAYEQYF.

This sequence joins TRBV12-5 and TRBJ1-5, with 10 bases lining up with TRBD1. With 2 bases clipped from V and 7 bases from J, the junction kept 5 bases outside the gene matches. Germline CDR1 is LGHNT and CDR2 is FRNRAP. The CDR3 is 15 residues long. The CDR3 is CASGLLTGQGQPQHF. CDR3 DNA: TGTGCTAGTGGTTTGTTAACGGGACAGGGGCAGCCCCAGCATTTT.

This chain connects TRBV13 to TRBJ2-7, with D possibly being TRBD2 (6 bases). V gave up 5 bases and J gave up 3 bases, with 23 bases separating them. CDR3 length: 17 amino acids. Looked up from germline, CDR1 is PRHDT and CDR2 is FYEKMQ (reference sequence). The chain's CDR3 is CASSGREFVPQGYEQYF. DNA for the CDR3: TGTGCCAGCAGCGGGCGGGAATTCGTACCCCAAGGCTACGAGCAGTACTTC.

V and J are TRBV3-1 (or the pseudogene TRBV3-2) and TRBJ2-1; 10 bases are shared with TRBD2. This CDR3 contains 16 residues. The germline gives CDR1 LGHDT, CDR2 YNNKEL (reference sequence). After removal of 4 bases from V and 9 bases from J, the junction contained 12 bases not matched to a gene. The DNA for the CDR3 is TGTGCCAGCAGCCCTTATGTCCTTCTAGCGGGAGTTGAGCAGTTCTTC. It specifies CASSPYVLLAGVEQFF.

The gene calls are TRBV27 and TRBJ1-1; D perhaps matches TRBD1 (5 bases). From germline, CDR1 is MNHEY and CDR2 SMNVEV (reference sequence). Trimming shortened V by 10 bases and J by 4 bases, and 16 bases separated the two germline ends. The CDR3 loop spans 13 amino acids. CDR3 residues: CATGTAYGTEAFF. CDR3 DNA sequence: TGTGCCACCGGGACTGCTTATGGCACTGAAGCTTTCTTT.

CDR3 amino acids: CASSSLTSGGYNEQFF. In DNA, the CDR3 is TGTGCCAGCAGCTCTCTGACTAGCGGAGGGTACAATGAGCAGTTCTTC. The V gene is TRBV11-1, the J gene TRBJ2-1; 9 nucleotides agree with TRBD2. CDR1 and CDR2 (germline): SGHAT, FQDESV (reference sequence). This CDR3 is built from 16 residues. V lost 4 bases to trimming and J lost 4 bases; unmatched junction nucleotides: 8.

The chain recombines TRBV29-1 with TRBJ1-1; D gene unclear. Trimming shortened V by 3 bases and J by 4 bases, and 12 bases separated the two germline ends. CDR1 and CDR2 (germline): SQVTM, ANQGSEA. CDR3 length equals 13 residues. CDR3 DNA: TGCAGCGTTGACCGGCTTACGGGCACTGAAGCTTTCTTT. This codes for CSVDRLTGTEAFF.

This chain joins TRBV6-5 and TRBJ2-6, with TRBD2 as a possible D gene (5 bases). The ends were cut back, 0 bases at V and 2 bases at J, with 8 bases in the middle. CDR1 and CDR2 (germline): MNHEY, SVGAGI. This CDR3 is 16 amino acids long. CDR3 bases: TGTGCCAGCAGTTACTCCGGGGTAACTGGGGCCAACGTCCTGACTTTC. Protein product: CASSYSGVTGANVLTF.

The chain recombines TRBV7-9 with TRBJ2-7, with 9 bases identical to TRBD2. This CDR3 has 17 residues. The V and J ends lost 5 bases and 2 bases, in that order; junction bases with no gene match: 13. Germline V gene data show CDR1 as SEHNR and CDR2 as FQNEAQ (reference sequence). The CDR3 DNA follows: TGTGCCAGCAGCACCTGGACTGAGACTAGCGGCGCCTACGAGCAGTACTTC. Protein: CASSTWTETSGAYEQYF.

The V gene is TRBV19, the J gene TRBJ2-3, with D perhaps matching TRBD1 (6 bases). V gave up 5 bases and J gave up 4 bases, with 16 bases separating them. The CDR3 covers 15 residues. Germline lookup yields CDR1 LNHDA and CDR2 SQIVND (reference sequence). This CDR3 reads CASSASLGAADTQYF. In DNA form, the CDR3 reads TGTGCCAGTAGTGCCTCCTTGGGGGCCGCAGATACGCAGTATTTT.

V is TRBV4-1 and J is TRBJ2-7; D remains unclear. CDR1 is MGHRA and CDR2 is YSYEKL in the germline V gene. The CDR3 is 13 residues long. Trimming removed 4 bases from V and 2 bases from J, with 9 bases in between. The CDR3 reads CASSPHTAYEQYF. Written as DNA, the CDR3 is TGCGCCAGCAGCCCGCACACAGCCTACGAGCAGTACTTC.

To note about this clone: At the DNA level, this CDR3 is encoded by other sequences in the same sample as well. The genes are TRBV9 and TRBJ1-2; D is perhaps TRBD1 (6 bases). V shed 0 bases and J shed 2 bases, with 8 bases lying between them. The CDR3 has 14 residues. Germline V gene sequence: CDR1 SGDLS, CDR2 YYNGEE. CDR3 amino acids: CASSVAGVNYGYTF. The CDR3 DNA sequence: TGTGCCAGCAGCGTAGCAGGGGTAAACTATGGCTACACCTTC. The full variable domain, in which reference TRBV9 and TRBJ1-2 provide the parts outside the CDR3, is DSGVTQTPKHLITATGQRVTLRCSPRSGDLSVYWYQQSLDQGLQFLIQYYNGEERAKGNILERFSAQQFPDLHSELNLSSLELGDSALYFCASSVAGVNYGYTFGSGTRLTVV.

The rearrangement joins TRBV5-4 to TRBJ1-2, with D unresolved. Germline CDR1 SGHNT, CDR2 YYREEE (reference sequence). This CDR3 has 13 residues. V was cut by 2 bases and J by 4 bases, with 9 bases left in between. CDR3 DNA sequence: TGTGCCAGCAGCTTACGAGATGGCTATGGCTACACCTTC. Translation: CASSLRDGYGYTF.

The chain employs TRBV5-1 and TRBJ1-3; D not resolved. V was clipped by 0 bases and J by 8 bases, with 12 bases between them. The germline V gene encodes CDR1 SGHRS and CDR2 YFSETQ. This CDR3 comprises 14 residues. CDR3 loop: CASSLAGERDTIYF. The CDR3 coding sequence is TGCGCCAGCAGCTTGGCCGGAGAACGGGACACCATATATTTT.

The J gene is TRBJ1-2, the V gene TRBV5-4, with unresolved D. Germline V gives CDR1 SGHNT, CDR2 YYREEE (reference sequence). The CDR3 is 14 amino acids. Trimming took 1 base from V and 4 from J, leaving 11 bases between them. The DNA of the CDR3 is TGTGCCAGCAGCTTGATCGCAGACTCCTATGGCTACACCTTC. It specifies CASSLIADSYGYTF.